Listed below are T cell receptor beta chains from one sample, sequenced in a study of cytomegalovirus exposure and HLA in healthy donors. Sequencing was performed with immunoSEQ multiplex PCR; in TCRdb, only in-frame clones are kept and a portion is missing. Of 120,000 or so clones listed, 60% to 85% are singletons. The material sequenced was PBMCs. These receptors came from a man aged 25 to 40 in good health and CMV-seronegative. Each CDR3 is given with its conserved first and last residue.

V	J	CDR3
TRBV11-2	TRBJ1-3	CASSNDRSSGNTIYF
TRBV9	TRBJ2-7	CASSVAGTGSHEQYF
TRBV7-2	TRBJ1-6	CASSFGQADSYNSPLHF
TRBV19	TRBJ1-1	CASSHRALNTEAFF
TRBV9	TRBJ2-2	CASRTSVNTGELFF
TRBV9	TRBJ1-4	CASSVGPGTLATNEKLFF
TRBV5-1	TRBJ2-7	CASSLVQGYYEQYF
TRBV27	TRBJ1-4	CASSPRQGTNEKLFF
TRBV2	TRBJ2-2	CASSERVGTGELFF
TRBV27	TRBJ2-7	CASRPAGGRAKEQYF
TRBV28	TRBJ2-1	CASSLAGELYNEQFF
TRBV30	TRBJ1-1	CAWSVGGLNTEAFF
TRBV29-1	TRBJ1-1	CSVSIRVVAFF
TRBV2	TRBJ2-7	CASSEVSYSEQYF
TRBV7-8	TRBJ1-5	CASSSWGPGNQPQHF
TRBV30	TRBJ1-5	CAWGGTGNQPQHF
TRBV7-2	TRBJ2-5	CASRNRLAGGETQYF
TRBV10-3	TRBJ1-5	CAISRSAPGTAAYNQPQHF
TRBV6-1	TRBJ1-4	CASSEYGFGTGNEKLFF
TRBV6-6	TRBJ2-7	CASRAGVTYEQYF
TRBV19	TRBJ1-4	CASSIGRGAEKLFF
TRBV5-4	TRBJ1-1	CASSLADRAEAFF
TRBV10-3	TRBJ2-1	CAISRTSDYNEQFF
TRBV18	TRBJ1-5	CASTTQGQPSNQPQHF
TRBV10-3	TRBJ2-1	CAISKGQGSNEQFF
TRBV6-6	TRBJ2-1	CASSQPRENEQFF
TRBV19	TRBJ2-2	CASKALRETGELFF
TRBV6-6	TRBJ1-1	CASSETTGGTEAFF
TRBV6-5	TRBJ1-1	CASSLGQGHAFF
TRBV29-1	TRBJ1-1	CSVAGTEAFF
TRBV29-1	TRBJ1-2	CSVEVGQGNYGYTF
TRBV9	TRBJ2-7	CASSLGQGGYEQYF
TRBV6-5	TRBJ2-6	CASSYGEGTGANVLTF
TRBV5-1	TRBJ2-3	CASSLGQTRDTQYF
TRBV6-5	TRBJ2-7	CASRWTGGNEQYF
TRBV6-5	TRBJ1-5	CASSSQELSNQPQHF
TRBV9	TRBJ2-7	CASSVEERSYEQYF
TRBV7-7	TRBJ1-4	CASSLQGLGEKLFF
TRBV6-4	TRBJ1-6	CASRPTGGNSPLHF
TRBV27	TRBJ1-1	CASSSKQGSMNTEAFF
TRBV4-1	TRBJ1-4	CASSQPGPANEKLFF
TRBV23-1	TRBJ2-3	CASSQSRREGRSTDTQYF
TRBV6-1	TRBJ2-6	CASSAKGAGANVLTF
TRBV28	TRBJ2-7	CASTSPERDDYEQYF